Listed below are T cell receptor beta chains from one sample, sequenced in a study of cytomegalovirus exposure and HLA in healthy donors. The assay was immunoSEQ multiplex PCR, and TCRdb's table has in-frame clones only and misses some. The listing contains approximately 110,000 clones. The sample taken for sequencing was PBMCs. Every receptor here comes from a man aged 40-55 years in good health and CMV-seronegative. The CDR3 runs from the conserved cysteine through the conserved F or W. The D gene is left open where the match is weak.

TRBD1 TRBJ2-6 TRBV11-3 TGTGCCAGCAGCTTGGGGGACAGGGTGGGCAACGTCCTGACTTTC CASSLGDRVGNVLTF
TRBD2 TRBJ2-2 TRBV11-3 TGTGCCAGCAGCCGCTTGAGCGGGGGGAACACCGGGGAGCTGTTTTTT CASSRLSGGNTGELFF
TRBD1 TRBJ1-5 TRBV27 TGTGCCAGCAGACTCGGACAGGGGGGTCAGCCCCAGCATTTT CASRLGQGGQPQHF
TRBD2 TRBJ2-3 TRBV7-2 TGTGCCAGCAGCTCTAGCGGGAGGGTGGAAGATACGCAGTATTTT CASSSSGRVEDTQYF
TRBD1 TRBJ1-2 TRBV5-1 TGCGCCAGCAGCGGGACAGGGAAGGATGGCTACACCTTC CASSGTGKDGYTF
. TRBJ2-7 TRBV7-9 TGTGCCAGCAGCTTCGAGGGCAGCGAGCAGTACTTC CASSFEGSEQYF
TRBD2 TRBJ2-7 TRBV7-2 TGTGCCAGCAGCACTTCGGGCGGGGGGATCTACGAGCAGTACTTC CASSTSGGGIYEQYF
TRBD1 TRBJ2-3 TRBV4-2 TGTGCCAGCAGCCAAGATCGAACAGGGGGCACGACAGATACGCAGTATTTT CASSQDRTGGTTDTQYF
. TRBJ2-5 TRBV5-1 TGCGCCAGCAGCCCGGAGATTTCACAAGAGACCCAGTACTTC CASSPEISQETQYF
. TRBJ1-1 TRBV7-2 TGTGCCAGCAGCTTCCGCGGGAACACTGAAGCTTTCTTT CASSFRGNTEAFF
. TRBJ2-1 TRBV20-1 TGCAGTGCTAGCGTTGAGAATGAGCAGTTCTTC CSASVENEQFF
. TRBJ2-1 TRBV7-2 TGTGCCAGCAGCCGAAGAGTTACAGGTTCATACAATGAGCAGTTCTTC CASSRRVTGSYNEQFF
. TRBJ2-1 TRBV7-9 TGTGCCAGCAGCTTAGCGAGTAGCTATGAGCAGTTCTTC CASSLASSYEQFF
. TRBJ2-5 TRBV6-1 TGTGCCAGCAGGACAGACCAAGAGACCCAGTACTTC CASRTDQETQYF
. TRBJ1-5 TRBV18 TGTGCCAGCTCACCACAGGGTTGGGCAGGGGTCAATCAGCCCCAGCATTTT CASSPQGWAGVNQPQHF
. TRBJ2-3 TRBV9 TGTGCCAGCAGCGTAGTAGGGGGTACAGATACGCAGTATTTT CASSVVGGTDTQYF
TRBD2 TRBJ2-7 TRBV5-1 TGCGCCAGCAGCTTGGCCGGGAGGGAGACCTACGAGCAGTACTTC CASSLAGRETYEQYF
. TRBJ1-3 TRBV19 TGTGCCAGTAGTACCGGGGGAGTCTCTGGAAACACCATATATTTT CASSTGGVSGNTIYF
TRBD1 TRBJ2-5 TRBV7-9 TGTGCCAGCAGCCCTCGGACAGGATTAACGCAAGAGACCCAGTACTTC CASSPRTGLTQETQYF
. TRBJ1-2 TRBV4-3 TGCGCCAGCAGCCCCGGCCAACAGCCTGGTTGGTATGGCTACACCTTC CASSPGQQPGWYGYTF
. TRBJ1-2 TRBV4-2 TGTGCCAGCAGCGAGGGAGATTCTAACTATGGCTACACCTTC CASSEGDSNYGYTF
. TRBJ2-7 TRBV28 TGTGCCAGCAGTTTATGGGGTAGCGGAGACTACGAGCAGTACTTC CASSLWGSGDYEQYF
. TRBJ1-4 TRBV29-1 TGCAGCGTTGAAGCGGGGGGAGGGTTTAATGAAAAACTGTTTTTT CSVEAGGGFNEKLFF
TRBD1 TRBJ1-6 TRBV6-1 TGTGCCAGCAGTGGTCCCCCGGACAGGGTTTCACCCCTCCACTTT CASSGPPDRVSPLHF
TRBD1 TRBJ1-5 TRBV28 TGTGCCAGCAGCATCCCAGGGGGGAGTCAGCCCCAGCATTTT CASSIPGGSQPQHF
. TRBJ2-7 TRBV5-1 TGCGCCAGCAGTCCAGGCCTCTCCTACGAGCAGTACTTC CASSPGLSYEQYF
. TRBJ1-4 TRBV6-5 TGTGCCTGCCGGGACTCAGGGGAAAAACTGTTTTTT CACRDSGEKLFF
TRBD1 TRBJ1-2 TRBV7-8 TGTGCCAGCAGCCTAATGACAGGGGGCTATAACTATGGCTACACCTTC CASSLMTGGYNYGYTF
TRBD2 TRBJ2-7 TRBV18 TGTGCCAGCTCACGACCGGGACTAGCGGCTTACGAGCAGTACTTC CASSRPGLAAYEQYF
. TRBJ2-2 TRBV6-1 TGTGCCAGCAGTGGTGACTTGAACACCGGGGAGCTGTTTTTT CASSGDLNTGELFF
TRBD1 TRBJ2-3 TRBV9 TGTGCCAGCAGCGAAGAGACAGGGACAGTCACAGATACGCAGTATTTT CASSEETGTVTDTQYF
TRBD1 TRBJ1-2 TRBV2 TGTGCCAGCGCCTTCATCAGACAGGGGGGAATGGGCTACACCTTC CASAFIRQGGMGYTF
. TRBJ2-7 TRBV11-2 TGTGCCAGCAGCTTCCGACCGCTAGGGGTGGTGAGTGAGCAGTACTTC CASSFRPLGVVSEQYF
TRBD2 TRBJ2-1 TRBV6-1 TGTGCCAGCAGTGGGACTAGCGGGATTATAAATGAGCAGTTCTTC CASSGTSGIINEQFF
. TRBJ2-3 TRBV20-1 TGCAGTGCTCCCAAGGGGGTGCAGTATTTT CSAPKGVQYF
. TRBJ2-5 TRBV4-2 TGTGCCAGCAGCCACGGGGGGCAGGGAGAGACCCAGTACTTC CASSHGGQGETQYF
. TRBJ2-1 TRBV7-6 TGTGCCAGCAGCTCCCACCCGGGCGGGGCAAGCTCCTACAATGAGCAGTTCTTC CASSSHPGGASSYNEQFF
. TRBJ2-3 TRBV5-1 TGCGCCAGCAGCTTGGTTGGATTACAGGGATACGATACGCAGTATTTT CASSLVGLQGYDTQYF
. TRBJ2-7 TRBV10-3 TGTGCCATCAGTAGTTCGGGAAGTTACGAGCAGTACTTC CAISSSGSYEQYF
TRBD2 TRBJ2-1 TRBV28 TGTGCCAGCAGTTTACGCGGGAGGGCCTACAATGAGCAGTTCTTC CASSLRGRAYNEQFF
TRBD1 TRBJ2-7 TRBV5-1 TGCGCCAGCAGCTTGGGGACAGGTGGCGCCTACGAGCAGTACTTC CASSLGTGGAYEQYF
TRBD1 TRBJ2-6 TRBV28 TGTGCCAGCCGTTATGGGACAGGTGCTTCCGGGGCCAACGTCCTGACTTTC CASRYGTGASGANVLTF
TRBD2 TRBJ2-1 TRBV25-1 TGTGCCAGCAGGGGTAGCGGGGCCTGGGAGCAGTTCTTC CASRGSGAWEQFF
. TRBJ1-4 TRBV7-3 TGTGCCAGCAGCTTAACGTCAGGGTCCGCAACTAATGAAAAACTGTTTTTT CASSLTSGSATNEKLFF
. TRBJ2-1 TRBV11-3 TGTGCCAGCAGCTCCGATTCTAGCAATGAGCAGTTCTTC CASSSDSSNEQFF
. TRBJ2-3 TRBV18 TGTGCCAGCTCACCACCGGTCAGGGGAACAGATACGCAGTATTTT CASSPPVRGTDTQYF
. TRBJ1-2 TRBV18 TGTGCCAGCTCACCGAGACGGGACACCCTGTATGGCTACACCTTC CASSPRRDTLYGYTF
. TRBJ1-2 TRBV27 TGTGCCAGCAGATTGGGGGGGGCTGGAGGCTACACCTTC CASRLGGAGGYTF
. TRBJ1-1 TRBV11-1 TGTGCCAGCAGCGCCATCGGCGCCGGGGGAACTGAAGCTTTCTTT CASSAIGAGGTEAFF
TRBD1 TRBJ2-3 TRBV11-2 TGTGCCAGCAGCCCCAGGGGGCGCGTCACAGATACGCAGTATTTT CASSPRGRVTDTQYF
. TRBJ1-5 TRBV7-2 TGTGCCAGCAGCTTAGTATTCGGGGGCAATCAGCCCCAGCATTTT CASSLVFGGNQPQHF
TRBD2 TRBJ2-5 TRBV10-3 TGTGCCATCGGGACTAGTAAGGGGGAGACCCAGTACTTC CAIGTSKGETQYF
. TRBJ1-5 TRBV5-6 TGTGCCAGCAGCTTGCGGGGGGCCGGCAATCAGCCCCAGCATTTT CASSLRGAGNQPQHF
. TRBJ2-5 TRBV28 TGTGCCAGCAGTTTAAGTGTACAACAGGAAGAGACCCAGTACTTC CASSLSVQQEETQYF
. TRBJ1-5 TRBV6-5 TGTGCCAGCAGTTACTCGTGGGGCCCCGGTCAGCCCCAGCATTTT CASSYSWGPGQPQHF
TRBD1 TRBJ1-3 TRBV11-3 TGTGCCAGCAGTTTCCAGGGGGCATACACCATATATTTT CASSFQGAYTIYF
TRBD2 TRBJ2-7 TRBV19 TGTGCCAGTAGTATCGGACTAGCGGGATTGACCTACGAGCAGTACTTC CASSIGLAGLTYEQYF
TRBD1 TRBJ2-7 TRBV11-3 TGTGCCAGCAGCTCCCGGGACAGGGCCTACTACGAGCAGTACTTC CASSSRDRAYYEQYF
. TRBJ1-1 TRBV6-1 TGTACCAGCGACAAAACAAGACTGAACACTGAAGCTTTCTTT CTSDKTRLNTEAFF